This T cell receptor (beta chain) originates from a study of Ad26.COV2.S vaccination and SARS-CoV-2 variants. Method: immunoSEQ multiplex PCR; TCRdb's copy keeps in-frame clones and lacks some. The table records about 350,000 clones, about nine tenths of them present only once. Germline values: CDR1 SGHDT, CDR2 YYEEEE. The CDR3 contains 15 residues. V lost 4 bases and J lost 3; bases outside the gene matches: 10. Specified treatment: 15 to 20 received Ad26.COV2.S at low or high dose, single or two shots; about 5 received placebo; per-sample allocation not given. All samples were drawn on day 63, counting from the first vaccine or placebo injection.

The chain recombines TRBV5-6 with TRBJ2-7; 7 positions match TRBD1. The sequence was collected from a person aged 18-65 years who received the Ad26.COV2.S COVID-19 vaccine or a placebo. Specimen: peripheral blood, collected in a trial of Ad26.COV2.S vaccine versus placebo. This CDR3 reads CASSPDGTVHYEQYF. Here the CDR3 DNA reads TGTGCCAGCAGCCCGGATGGGACAGTTCACTACGAGCAGTACTTC.